The sequence of this T cell receptor beta chain was determined in a study of shared clonotypes between healthy human individuals. Study results and limitations: Approximately 5% was the fraction of naive CD4 clonotypes found shared across several donors.

In regard to this clone: Its specificity is not known.

Data came from immunoSEQ multiplex PCR; TCRdb stores just in-frame clones and leaves some out. The sample lists about 870,000 clones; 90% to 95% were seen once. Naive CD8 cells comprised CD45RO-negative, CCR7-positively selected cells, excluding terminally differentiated effector memory CD45RA+ cells. The V end was cut by 4 bases, the J end by 5 bases, with 20 bases between. The CDR3 totals 16 residues. CDR1 SEHNR and CDR2 FQNEAQ come from the germline V gene (reference sequence). The sequencing input was naive CD8+ T cells sorted from blood. The TCR sequence derives from a man younger than 45 in good health. The chain carries TRBV7-9 and TRBJ2-5; perhaps D is TRBD1 or TRBD2 (5 bases each). The chain's CDR3 is CASSWIESGTGETQYF. The CDR3 DNA is TGTGCCAGCAGCTGGATCGAGTCCGGGACGGGCGAGACCCAGTACTTC.